The rows below give T cell receptor beta chains drawn from one sample of a study of T-cell memory formation after mild COVID-19. TCRdb independently ran MiXCR on the 5' RACE reads; one entry per CDR3 protein. The data hold under 200,000 distinct CDR3 sequences, with about 28% observed a single time. Material: PBMCs or a T cell subset sorted from them (not recorded which). The receptors were sampled from an adult woman who had mild COVID-19 (a few samples of this study predate the infection). Cell type and time point are not known. CDR3s include the opening cysteine and the closing phenylalanine or tryptophan. Fields, in order: J gene, clone size, V gene, D gene, CDR3 DNA, CDR3 protein. A D gene is named only where the DNA matches it firmly. Size values are once, few and many counts, or a class for expanded clones, and some rows have none.

TRBJ2-7 | few | TRBV29-1 | TRBD1 | TGCAGCGTTGAACCCCTGGACAGGGAATCCTACGAGCAGTACTTC | CSVEPLDRESYEQYF
TRBJ1-6 | few | TRBV14 | NA | TGTGCCAGCAGCCAACGGACGGGAGTTTATAATTCACCCCTCCACTTT | CASSQRTGVYNSPLHF
TRBJ2-7 | few | TRBV4-1 | NA | TGCGCCAGCAGCCAAGAGCTGCATTACGAGCAGTACTTC | CASSQELHYEQYF
TRBJ2-2 | NA | TRBV29-1 | TRBD1 | TGCAGCGTTGCCGGGACAGTTAACACCGGGGAGCTGTTTTTT | CSVAGTVNTGELFF
TRBJ2-3 | few | TRBV24-1 | NA | TGTGCCACCAGTGCCGAGGAGGAGAACACAGATACGCAGTATTTT | CATSAEEENTDTQYF
TRBJ2-6 | NA | TRBV24-1 | TRBD2 | TGTGCCACCAGTGGCCCCCTGGGGACCGGGACTAGCGGGACCGGCTCTGGGGCCAACGTCCTGACTTTC | CATSGPLGTGTSGTGSGANVLTF
TRBJ1-1 | NA | TRBV29-1 | NA | TGCAGCTCCGCTGGGCAGGGAAGAAGAGCTTTCTTT | CSSAGQGRRAFF
TRBJ1-3 | NA | TRBV10-3 | TRBD1 | TGTGCCATCAGTAGTACAGGGGGCTACAACACCATATATTTT | CAISSTGGYNTIYF
TRBJ2-5 | many | TRBV12-3/TRBV12-4 | NA | TGTGCCAGCACCCAAACAGGCGAGACCCAGTACTTC | CASTQTGETQYF
TRBJ2-2 | few | TRBV27 | NA | TGTGCCAGCAGTTCGGGGGTCGCGGACACCGGGGAGCTGTTTTTT | CASSSGVADTGELFF
TRBJ2-3 | many | TRBV12-3/TRBV12-4 | TRBD2 | TGTGCCAGCAGTTTGCTAGCGGGGGATACGCAGTATTTT | CASSLLAGDTQYF
TRBJ2-1 | few | TRBV2 | TRBD2 | TGTGCCAGCATGGGGGGGACTAGTAGTAGAAATGAGCAGTTCTTC | CASMGGTSSRNEQFF
TRBJ2-1 | few | TRBV10-3 | NA | TGTGCCATCAGTGACGGGATCGGGCAGTTCTTC | CAISDGIGQFF
TRBJ1-2 | few | TRBV20-1 | TRBD1 | TGCAGTGCTAGAGATATGAAGAGGGACAGTGGCGGCTACACCTTC | CSARDMKRDSGGYTF
TRBJ2-7 | NA | TRBV5-4 | TRBD2 | TGTGCCAGCAGCTCTAAGCGGGAGGCCCCCCAGGTGCAGTACTTC | CASSSKREAPQVQYF
TRBJ2-5 | NA | TRBV3-1 | NA | TGTGCCAGCAGCCAACTAGGGCAAGAGACCCAGTACTTC | CASSQLGQETQYF
TRBJ1-1 | NA | TRBV5-6 | NA | TGTGCCAGCAGCTTGGGGAAGTTGAACACTGAAGCTTTCTTT | CASSLGKLNTEAFF
TRBJ2-1 | few | TRBV24-1 | NA | TGTGCCACCAGTGATCAGGCGGGTTTGGACTACAATGAGCAGTTCTTC | CATSDQAGLDYNEQFF
TRBJ2-6 | NA | TRBV10-3 | NA | TGTGCCATCAGTGAGTCGAGAGCTCCTGGGGCCAACGTCCTGACTTTC | CAISESRAPGANVLTF
TRBJ2-3 | many | TRBV29-1 | TRBD2 | TGCAGCGTCCTAGCGGGAGGCTCCGCAGATACGCAGTATTTT | CSVLAGGSADTQYF
TRBJ2-2 | few | TRBV11-1 | TRBD2 | TGTGCCAGCAGCCCTGGACTAGCGGGAGTCGCCGGGGAGCTGTTTTTT | CASSPGLAGVAGELFF
TRBJ2-5 | NA | TRBV5-1 | TRBD2 | TGCGCCAGCAATCTTGGAGGGCTAGCGGGGGGACAAGAGACCCAGTACTTC | CASNLGGLAGGQETQYF
TRBJ1-1 | NA | TRBV20-1 | NA | TGCAGTGCTAGAGATCGGATGGGGAAGGGAGCTTTCTTT | CSARDRMGKGAFF
TRBJ1-1 | NA | TRBV5-1 | TRBD1 | TGCGCCAGCAGCTTAGGGACAGGGTGGAGGACTGAAGCTTTCTTT | CASSLGTGWRTEAFF
TRBJ1-2 | many | TRBV29-1 | NA | TGCAGCGTTGAAGAGTGGACTTCTGGAGGCTACACCTTC | CSVEEWTSGGYTF
TRBJ2-1 | few | TRBV14 | NA | TGTGCCAGCAGCCAAGATCGCAGAAAACTGGCTAATAGGACGGATGAGCAGTTCTTC | CASSQDRRKLANRTDEQFF
TRBJ2-7 | NA | TRBV7-9 | NA | TGTGCCAGCAGCTTAGTGGCACGCGCGGAGGAGCAGTACTTC | CASSLVARAEEQYF
TRBJ2-5 | many | TRBV7-9 | NA | TGTGCCAGCAGCCCCGTGGGTGAGACCCAGTACTTC | CASSPVGETQYF
TRBJ2-5 | NA | TRBV9 | NA | TGTGCCAGCAGTCTAGGAGCGAGCCAAGAGACCCAGTACTTC | CASSLGASQETQYF
TRBJ2-3 | NA | TRBV7-3 | NA | TGTGCCAGCAGCTTAGAGGCGGGACTGCAGTATTTT | CASSLEAGLQYF
TRBJ2-3 | NA | TRBV12-3/TRBV12-4 | NA | TGTGCCAGCAGCCCAAGCACAGGCGGGGATACGCAGTATTTT | CASSPSTGGDTQYF
TRBJ2-5 | NA | TRBV15 | TRBD2 | TGTGCCACCAGCAGAGATATCCTAGCGGGGGTCCAAGAGACCCAGTACTTC | CATSRDILAGVQETQYF
TRBJ1-2 | NA | TRBV30 | TRBD1 | TGTGCCTCGAGTGAGGGGGCGTTCGGCTACACCTTC | CASSEGAFGYTF
TRBJ2-7 | NA | TRBV15 | TRBD2 | TGTGCCACCAGCAGTCGGGCTAGCGGGGGGACCGAGCAGTACTTC | CATSSRASGGTEQYF
TRBJ2-6 | NA | TRBV14 | NA | TGTGCCATCAGCCCAGGTGGGGCAGGCTCTGGGGCCAACGTCCTGACTTTC | CAISPGGAGSGANVLTF
TRBJ2-1 | few | TRBV20-1 | NA | TGCAGTGCTAGACAGCTGGGCGGGGATATATACAATGAGCAGTTCTTC | CSARQLGGDIYNEQFF
TRBJ2-3 | few | TRBV20-1 | TRBD2 | TGCAGTGCTAGAGGACTAGCGATATATTCAGATACGCAGTATTTT | CSARGLAIYSDTQYF
TRBJ1-5 | NA | TRBV5-1 | NA | TGCGCCAGCAGCTCGGTTCAGCCCCAGCATTTT | CASSSVQPQHF
TRBJ1-1 | NA | TRBV27 | NA | TGTGCCAGCAGTACCCAAAATGAAGCTTTCTTT | CASSTQNEAFF
TRBJ2-5 | few | TRBV12-3/TRBV12-4 | NA | TGTGCCAGCAGCCAGAACGAACCGTGGGGCGCTGGGGAGACCCAGTACTTC | CASSQNEPWGAGETQYF
TRBJ2-7 | NA | TRBV12-3/TRBV12-4 | NA | TGTGCCAGCAGCCCCGGGGGTCCCTACGAGCAGTACTTC | CASSPGGPYEQYF
TRBJ1-2 | few | TRBV5-1 | TRBD1 | TGCGCCAGCAGCCGGGGACAGCTCCTCTATGGCTACACCTTC | CASSRGQLLYGYTF
TRBJ1-1 | few | TRBV4-3 | NA | TGCGCCAGCAGCCAAGTAGGCCCCCCGGCTTTCTTT | CASSQVGPPAFF
TRBJ2-1 | once | TRBV3-1 | TRBD2 | TGTGCCAGCAGCCTGCCGGGACTAGCGGTCACCGGGGAGCAGTTCTTC | CASSLPGLAVTGEQFF
TRBJ2-2 | NA | TRBV19 | TRBD1 | TGTGCCAGTACTCCCGGGACAGGCTTCACCGGGGAGCTGTTTTTT | CASTPGTGFTGELFF
TRBJ2-1 | NA | TRBV7-3 | TRBD2 | TGTGCCAGCAGCTCGCGACTAGCGGTACCCTACAATGAGCAGTTCTTC | CASSSRLAVPYNEQFF
TRBJ2-2 | NA | TRBV9 | TRBD2 | TGTGCCAGCAGCGTAGCTGGGGAGGGTGCGAACACCGGGGAGCTGTTTTTT | CASSVAGEGANTGELFF
TRBJ1-1 | few | TRBV6-6 | NA | TGTGCCAGCAGTTACACCCAGGGGAGGTTGAACACTGAAGCTTTCTTT | CASSYTQGRLNTEAFF
TRBJ1-3 | NA | TRBV6-5 | NA | TGTGCCAGCAGTTACGATGCTTCCTCTGGAAACACCATATATTTT | CASSYDASSGNTIYF
TRBJ2-7 | many | TRBV5-1 | TRBD2 | TGCGCCAGCAGCTTCCATGGGACTACCGTACTCTACGAGCAGTACTTC | CASSFHGTTVLYEQYF
TRBJ1-2 | NA | TRBV5-6 | TRBD1 | TGTGCCAGCAGCTTGAGGGGGACAGGGGGTAACTATGGCTACACCTTC | CASSLRGTGGNYGYTF
TRBJ2-1 | many | TRBV5-1 | TRBD1 | TGCGCCAGCAGCCCCGGGACAGGGTTAATCAATGAGCAGTTCTTC | CASSPGTGLINEQFF